The source of this T cell receptor (beta chain) is a study of T cell repertoires in cytomegalovirus infection. Study-wide background: Public TCR beta signatures marked donors with CMV infection and the matching HLA. Notes on the study in general: What dominated the ex vivo response were HLA-C-restricted CMV-specific TCR beta clonotypes.

Trimming took off 2 bases at V and 0 bases at J, with 12 bases between the two ends. CDR3 length equals 16 residues. Germline assignment: CDR1 SNHLY and CDR2 FYNNEI. As concerns this clonotype: Its antigen is unknown.

A single record per CDR3 protein comes from TCRdb applying MiXCR to the reads. The sample carries about 220,000 distinct CDR3 sequences, approximately 40% recorded once. The sequence derives from a human donor in good health (CMV status not recorded). Some clones in this sample may be carry-over from other donors' samples. The rearrangement links TRBV2 to TRBJ2-3; possible D gene TRBD2, 5 bases. The material was CD8+ T cells from cultured PBMCs, obtained from culture after CMV antigen stimulation. CDR3 region: CASSELIGGSTDTQYF. As DNA, the CDR3 is TGTGCCAGCAGTGAACTTATTGGCGGGAGCACAGATACGCAGTATTTT.